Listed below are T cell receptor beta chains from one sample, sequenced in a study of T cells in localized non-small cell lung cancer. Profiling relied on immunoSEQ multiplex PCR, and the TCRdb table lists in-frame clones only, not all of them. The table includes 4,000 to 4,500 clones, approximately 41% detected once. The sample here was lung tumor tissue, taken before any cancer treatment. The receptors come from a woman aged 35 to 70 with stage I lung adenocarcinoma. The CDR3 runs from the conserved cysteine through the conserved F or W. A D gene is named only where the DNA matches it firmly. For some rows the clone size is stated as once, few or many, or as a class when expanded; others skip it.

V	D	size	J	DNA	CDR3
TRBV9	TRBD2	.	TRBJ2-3	TGTGCCAGCAGCCCCCGGGACGGGAGGCCCCCAGATACGCAGTATTTT	CASSPRDGRPPDTQYF
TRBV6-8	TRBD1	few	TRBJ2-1	TGTGCCAGCAGCCTGGCCGGGACAGGGGCTAATGAGCAGTTCTTC	CASSLAGTGANEQFF
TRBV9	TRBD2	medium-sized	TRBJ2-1	TGTGCCAGCAGCGGGGGATCAGCGGGAGGAGGCAATGAGCAGTTCTTC	CASSGGSAGGGNEQFF
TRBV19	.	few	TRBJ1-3	TGTGCCAGTAGTATAGGGGTCGTTTCTGGAAACACCATATATTTT	CASSIGVVSGNTIYF
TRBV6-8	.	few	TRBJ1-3	TGTGCCAGCAGTCCAGGGCGAGGAAACACCATATATTTT	CASSPGRGNTIYF
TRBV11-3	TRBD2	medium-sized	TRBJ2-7	TGTGCCAGCAGCTTGCAGCAGCGGGAGGGCCTTGGGGACGAGCAGTACTTC	CASSLQQREGLGDEQYF
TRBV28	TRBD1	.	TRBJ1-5	TGTGCCAGCAGCCGGGACAGCTATTATCAGCCCCAGCATTTT	CASSRDSYYQPQHF
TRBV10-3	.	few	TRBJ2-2	TGTGCCATCAGTGAGGGACTCTCCACCGGGGAGCTGTTTTTT	CAISEGLSTGELFF
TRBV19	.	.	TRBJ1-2	TGTGCCAGTAGTATAAACTCAGCCAACTATGGCTACACCTTC	CASSINSANYGYTF
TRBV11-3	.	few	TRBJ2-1	TGTGCCAGCAGCTTAGATAAGAGCTCCTACAATGAGCAGTTCTTC	CASSLDKSSYNEQFF
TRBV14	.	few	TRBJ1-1	TGTGCCAGTGGCAGGGGAACTGAAGCTTTCTTT	CASGRGTEAFF
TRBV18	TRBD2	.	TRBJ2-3	TGTGCCAGCTCACCATGTTCCCTAGCGGGAGGTCATACGCAGTATTTT	CASSPCSLAGGHTQYF
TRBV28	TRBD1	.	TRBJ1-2	TGTGCCAGCAGTTTCAGACTCCAGGGGGCCTTTGGCTACACCTTC	CASSFRLQGAFGYTF
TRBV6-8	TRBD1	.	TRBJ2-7	TGTGCCAGCCGCGGTCCCCGGGACAGGGACTACGAGCAGTACTTC	CASRGPRDRDYEQYF
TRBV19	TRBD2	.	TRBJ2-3	TGTGCCAGTAGTCCACTAGCGGGAGGTCCCACAGATACGCAGTATTTT	CASSPLAGGPTDTQYF
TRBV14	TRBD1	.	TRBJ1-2	TGTGCCAGCAGCCAAGTGGGAGACAGGGGGCTGAGAAACTATGGCTACACCTTC	CASSQVGDRGLRNYGYTF
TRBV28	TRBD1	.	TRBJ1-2	TGTGCCAGCAGTTTCACGGGGACAGCTAACTATGGCTACACCTTC	CASSFTGTANYGYTF
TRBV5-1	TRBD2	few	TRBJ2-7	TGCGCCAGCAGCTTGCTGGCTAGCGGGAGGGGATTTGGTTACGAGCAGTACTTC	CASSLLASGRGFGYEQYF
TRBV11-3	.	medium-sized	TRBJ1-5	TGTGCCAGCAGCCACCACAGGGAAAGTCAGCCCCAGCATTTT	CASSHHRESQPQHF
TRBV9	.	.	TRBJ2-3	TGTGCCAGCAGCCCCCAGCTCGATACGCAGTATTTT	CASSPQLDTQYF
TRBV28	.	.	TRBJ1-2	TGTGCCAGCAGTTTGGGCGCTAACTATGGCTACACCTTC	CASSLGANYGYTF
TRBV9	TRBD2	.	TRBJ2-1	TGTGCCAGCAGTGAAGGGACTAGCGGTTACAATGAGCAGTTCTTC	CASSEGTSGYNEQFF